The subject of this entry is one TCR beta chain. Germline CDR1 reads SGHAT; CDR2 reads FQNNGV. The V end lost 1 base, the J end lost 5 bases, and 8 bases lay between the germline ends. The CDR3 loop spans 13 amino acids. This specimen belongs to a study of blood T cell repertoires in COVID-19. Across the whole study: PBMCs, B-cell-depleted T cells, or T cells provided the cDNA or gDNA that made up the material.

Profiled with immunoSEQ multiplex PCR; TCRdb holds only in-frame clones, not every one. Of some 150,000 clones listed, approximately 86% are singletons. Sequencing used peripheral blood. The rearrangement uses TRBV11-2 and TRBJ2-5, with a possible D match to TRBD2 (5 bases). The clonotype comes from a woman of 80 years or more in a cohort sampled during active or convalescent COVID-19. The CDR3 sequence: CASSLAGWETQYF. As DNA, the CDR3 is TGTGCCAGCAGCTTAGCGGGATGGGAGACCCAGTACTTC.